This T cell receptor (beta chain) was documented in a study of blood T cell repertoires in COVID-19 (dated by TCRdb to 2018 to 2021). Describing the broader study: Samples covering the acute and convalescent phases of COVID-19 were provided by collaborators in the United States, Italy and Spain. The prospective study material was composed of cDNA or gDNA derived from T cells, B-cell-depleted T cells, or PBMCs. Subjects who had been exposed to COVID-19, were actively infected with it, or had recovered from it provided the deeply sampled blood TCRbeta repertoires that made up the dataset. A freely available public database, intended as a resource for researchers studying the immune response to SARS-CoV-2, is where the repertoires were released. Samples were obtained from the ongoing ImmuneRACE study (first 160 participants) and from about 1,300 subjects provided by 6 global collaborators. Sample metadata almost always included a de-identified subject ID, COVID-19 status, age in years and sex. HLA class I and class II types, where available, came from metadata supplied by the sample provider rather than from assay-based typing.

General conclusions and limits of the study: The quantity of clinical and demographic metadata differed by source and by participant and was supplied without curation.

Worth noting for this clone: The antigen it recognizes is unknown. Base qualities are not at hand, and no much larger clone is one base apart.

Collaborating institutions collected whole blood in K2EDTA tubes following their own protocols. Collaborator samples were shipped for TCRbeta analysis as frozen whole blood, isolated PBMCs, or DNA extracted from either sample type. TCRbeta CDR3 regions were amplified from genomic DNA by means of the immunoSEQ Assay, a bias-controlled multiplex PCR. Regarding the original processing steps: Within the assay, amplification of reference gene primers was used to estimate how many nucleated cells each sample contained. To quantify the absolute abundance of each unique TCRbeta CDR3 rearrangement, sequence reads were collapsed and filtered. For each sample, productive Simpson clonality was calculated as the square root of Simpson's diversity index across productive rearrangements. Drawn from immuneACCESS, this table holds only the in-frame rearrangements with V and J called that TCRdb kept. Clones are partly lost; checked studies trace under half to an unresolved V gene and leave the rest unexplained. That table furnishes V, J and clone size, whereas the DNA furnished D and trimming. This sample has roughly 140,000 clones in its table, and roughly 82% of those were observed once. The ten largest make up approximately 7.1% of the sample.

The V end loses 3 bases and the J end loses 7 bases, and a stretch of 12 bases separates them. Via the germline V gene (reference sequence), CDR1 is SEHNR and CDR2 FQNEAQ. The CDR3 holds 14 amino acids from the cysteine to the phenylalanine. The kept DNA is CDR3 alone, 42 bases in frame from the first base. Sequencing was performed on peripheral blood. The clonotype was recovered from a woman aged 50 to 60 in a cohort sampled during active or convalescent COVID-19. The chain is made from TRBV7-9 and TRBJ1-4; the D gene is perhaps TRBD1, on 6 matching bases. The encoded CDR3 is CASSFTQGREKLFF. The nucleotide sequence reads as follows: TGTGCCAGCAGCTTTACGCAGGGGCGTGAAAAACTGTTTTTT.